The clone carrying this T cell receptor beta chain was observed once. Its antigen is as yet unknown. The source of the sample is a study of cytomegalovirus exposure and HLA in healthy donors. Study-wide results and limits: In a later analysis, TCR beta V- and J-gene trimming was associated with a missense DCLRE1C variant.

Use of 60 Vbeta and 13 Jbeta primers characterized the PCR. Profiled with immunoSEQ multiplex PCR; TCRdb holds only in-frame clones, not every one. The table records fewer than 250,000 clones, 79% of them present only once. V lost 3 bases and J lost 12; bases outside the gene matches: 8. Germline loops: CDR1 MDHEN, CDR2 SYDVKM. The CDR3 loop spans 12 amino acids. The clonotype comes from a woman between 18 and 29 years old in good health and CMV-seronegative. The genes are TRBV28 and TRBJ2-7, with TRBD2 matching over 7 bases. Source material: PBMCs. The CDR3 loop is CASSFGGGVVYF. DNA for the CDR3: TGTGCCAGCAGTTTCGGGGGAGGGGTGGTGTACTTC.